The present T cell receptor (beta chain) was sequenced within a study of T cell repertoires in cytomegalovirus infection. Notes on the study in general: HLA-C-restricted CMV clonotypes gave the most frequent clonotype in two of eight donors.

Via MiXCR, TCRdb re-called the reads, giving one row per CDR3 protein. The table has a few hundred thousand distinct CDR3 sequences, roughly a third seen once. There are a few counts of this clonotype. No antigen is known for it. The starting material was cultured PBMCs, obtained from culture after CMV antigen stimulation. The sequence came from a human donor in good health (CMV status not recorded). Some clones in this sample may be carry-over from other donors' samples.

The CDR3: CASSLGQGGSRGEQFF. CDR3 DNA: TGTGCCAGCAGCCTCGGACAGGGAGGGTCGCGCGGTGAGCAGTTCTTC. The chain employs TRBV7-6 and TRBJ2-1, with D tentatively TRBD1 (8 bases). V shed 5 bases and J shed 9 bases, with 23 bases lying between them. This CDR3 region has 16 residues. Germline V gene data show CDR1 as SGHVS and CDR2 as FNYEAQ.